Listed below are T cell receptor beta chains from one sample, sequenced in a study of blood T cells in healthy people across ages. Each CDR3 protein is one row after TCRdb ran MiXCR on the 5' RACE reads. The table includes about 680,000 distinct CDR3 sequences, roughly 49% detected once. The material sequenced was blood. These TCRs come from a woman aged 55-69 years in good health. CDR3s include the opening cysteine and the closing phenylalanine or tryptophan. Fields, in order: V gene, clone size, D gene, J gene, CDR3 DNA, CDR3 protein. D genes are given only for firm matches. A clone size is listed for some rows: how often the clone was seen (once, few, many), or a class if it is expanded.

V gene: TRBV20-1; clone size: once; D gene: NA; J gene: TRBJ2-1; CDR3 DNA: TGCAGTGCCGGGGGTCAGTTTTCAGGCTACAATGAGCAGTTCTTC; CDR3 protein: CSAGGQFSGYNEQFF
V gene: TRBV15; clone size: few; D gene: NA; J gene: TRBJ2-7; CDR3 DNA: TGTGCCACCAGCATGCGAAAGGAATCAAGGACACAGTACTTC; CDR3 protein: CATSMRKESRTQYF
V gene: TRBV6-2/TRBV6-3; clone size: NA; D gene: NA; J gene: TRBJ1-3; CDR3 DNA: TGTGCCAGCAGTCCCGAAGGGTGGTCGAACACCATATATTTT; CDR3 protein: CASSPEGWSNTIYF
V gene: TRBV28; clone size: NA; D gene: TRBD2; J gene: TRBJ2-1; CDR3 DNA: TGTGCCAGCAGCTTAGCGGGAGGGCCTACGGGTGAGCAGTTCTTC; CDR3 protein: CASSLAGGPTGEQFF
V gene: TRBV7-9; clone size: few; D gene: TRBD2; J gene: TRBJ2-3; CDR3 DNA: TGTGCCAGCGTCCCTGGGGCGGGAGAATCGGATACGCAGTATTTT; CDR3 protein: CASVPGAGESDTQYF
V gene: TRBV30; clone size: once; D gene: TRBD2; J gene: TRBJ2-4; CDR3 DNA: TGTGCCTGGAGAGCTTGGAGGGAGGGCTCCAAAAACATTCAGTACTTC; CDR3 protein: CAWRAWREGSKNIQYF
V gene: TRBV28; clone size: few; D gene: TRBD1; J gene: TRBJ2-7; CDR3 DNA: TGTGCCAGCAGGAGACAGGGAATCTACGAGCAGTACTTC; CDR3 protein: CASRRQGIYEQYF
V gene: TRBV5-5; clone size: few; D gene: TRBD2; J gene: TRBJ2-7; CDR3 DNA: TGTGCCAGCACCCCGCGGGGGGGTATGGTCCTTCCGTACTTC; CDR3 protein: CASTPRGGMVLPYF
V gene: TRBV10-3; clone size: NA; D gene: NA; J gene: TRBJ2-1; CDR3 DNA: TGTGCCATCAGTGAGCCGTCGGATGGAGCCCTTTATGAGCAGTTCTTC; CDR3 protein: CAISEPSDGALYEQFF
V gene: TRBV20-1; clone size: few; D gene: NA; J gene: TRBJ1-6; CDR3 DNA: TGCAGTGCTAGAGATAAGTCGGGTTCACCCCTCCACTTT; CDR3 protein: CSARDKSGSPLHF
V gene: TRBV7-2; clone size: few; D gene: NA; J gene: TRBJ1-4; CDR3 DNA: TGTGCCAGCAGCTTAGTGTGGCAGGGTTATGAAAAACTGTTTTTT; CDR3 protein: CASSLVWQGYEKLFF
V gene: TRBV6-2/TRBV6-3; clone size: NA; D gene: NA; J gene: TRBJ2-7; CDR3 DNA: TGTGCCAGCAGTTACCCTACTTTAGGAAACCCCGGGGATTACGAGCAGTACTTC; CDR3 protein: CASSYPTLGNPGDYEQYF
V gene: TRBV24-1; clone size: NA; D gene: TRBD2; J gene: TRBJ2-1; CDR3 DNA: TGTGCCACCAGTGATCCAACTAGCGCCCTTAGCGATGAGCAGTTCTTC; CDR3 protein: CATSDPTSALSDEQFF
V gene: TRBV6-2/TRBV6-3; clone size: NA; D gene: NA; J gene: TRBJ2-7; CDR3 DNA: TGTGCCAGCTCGAGCTCCTACAATGAGCAGTACTTC; CDR3 protein: CASSSSYNEQYF
V gene: TRBV6-1; clone size: NA; D gene: NA; J gene: TRBJ1-1; CDR3 DNA: TGTGCCAGCAGTCGGGACGCTGAACTGACTGAAGCTTTCTTT; CDR3 protein: CASSRDAELTEAFF
V gene: TRBV18; clone size: NA; D gene: NA; J gene: TRBJ2-5; CDR3 DNA: TGTGCCAGCTCACCAGGCGTCCGAGAGACCCAGTACTTC; CDR3 protein: CASSPGVRETQYF
V gene: TRBV28; clone size: NA; D gene: NA; J gene: TRBJ1-2; CDR3 DNA: TGTGCCAGCAGTCCGATGGATTCTGGCTACACCTTC; CDR3 protein: CASSPMDSGYTF
V gene: TRBV6-4; clone size: NA; D gene: NA; J gene: TRBJ2-3; CDR3 DNA: TGTGCCAGCAGTGACTCGGGGAGTGATACGCAGTATTTT; CDR3 protein: CASSDSGSDTQYF
V gene: TRBV12-3/TRBV12-4; clone size: few; D gene: NA; J gene: TRBJ2-7; CDR3 DNA: TGTGCCAGCAGTTTAGCAGGGGGTTCGACCTACGAGCAGTACTTC; CDR3 protein: CASSLAGGSTYEQYF
V gene: TRBV20-1; clone size: NA; D gene: TRBD2; J gene: TRBJ2-4; CDR3 DNA: TGCAGTGCTGAGCTAGCGGGAGGGCGCGGAAACATTCAGTACTTC; CDR3 protein: CSAELAGGRGNIQYF
V gene: TRBV6-5; clone size: NA; D gene: TRBD1; J gene: TRBJ1-2; CDR3 DNA: TGTGCCAGCAGTCCGGGACAGGACGGCTACACCTTC; CDR3 protein: CASSPGQDGYTF
V gene: TRBV7-9; clone size: few; D gene: NA; J gene: TRBJ2-1; CDR3 DNA: TGTGCCAGCAGCCTGGGGACGTCCCCCGATGAGCAGTTCTTC; CDR3 protein: CASSLGTSPDEQFF